This T cell receptor (beta chain) emerged from a study of tumor-infiltrating lymphocytes in primary liver carcinoma. Study-level information: The study included patients who were men and women aged 30 to 69 years. Study-wide points: A significantly higher top-250-clone fraction was found in tumors than in blood (p = 0.039). Overlap between tumor regions exceeded overlap of tumor with adjacent tissue or blood.

cDNA specific to TCR beta was made from approximately 500 ng of total RNA, with a constant-region primer employed for priming. Investigators got TCR beta libraries out of three nested multiplex PCR rounds, done with slightly modified ARM-PCR. It was with TRBV1-TRBV30 forward primers and a C-beta reverse primer that the first two PCR rounds were run, at roughly 11 cycles each. TCRdb reanalysed the multiplex PCR reads using MiXCR and keeps one entry per CDR3 protein. Counted here are hundreds of thousands of distinct CDR3 sequences, around three fifths occurring once; the ten biggest clones make up approximately 15%. This clonotype was detected once. The antigen remains unidentified. The junction shows a germline mismatch at one end, possibly a read error. Unsorted whole blood yielded the blood RNA, and germline DNA was also extracted. Presurgery, approximately 3.9 milliliters of peripheral blood were collected.

The CDR3 sequence is 15 residues long. Germline CDR1 SQVTM, CDR2 ANQGSEA. Material for sequencing was peripheral blood. The genes are TRBV29-1 and TRBJ2-2; possibly TRBD2 for D (6 bases). This sequence was found in a woman in her twenties or thirties with primary liver carcinoma and hepatitis B virus infection. CDR3 sequence: CSVEGAEGRTGKLFF. DNA for the CDR3: TGCAGCGTTGAAGGGGCGGAGGGCCGGACCGGGAAGCTGTTTTTT.